This T cell receptor (beta chain) was sequenced during a study of shared clonotypes between healthy human individuals. Study-level results: In contrast to clonotypes shared by all four donors, non-shared clonotypes had lower generation probabilities. Naive subsets tended to show greater estimated richness than memory subsets.

This CDR3 region has 16 residues. Germline CDR1 MGHDK, CDR2 SYGVNS. V was cut by 8 bases and J by 4 bases, with 21 bases left in between. Data came from immunoSEQ multiplex PCR; TCRdb stores just in-frame clones and leaves some out. The sample records 600,000 to 750,000 clones, 80% to 95% being singletons. Comments on this clone: The antigen remains undetermined.

The sequenced sample consisted of memory CD8+ T cells from PBMCs. Subset in this sample: CD45RO+ cells pooled with CCR7-negative TemRA cells. The V call is TRBV25-1, the J call TRBJ2-1; D call uncertain. The clonotype was recovered from a man between 18 and 29 years old in good health. Some clones in this sample may be carry-over from other donors' samples. For the CDR3, the DNA is TGTGCCAGCCGCGGACGGCGCGGCTCCTGGTACAATGAGCAGTTCTTC. It yields the protein CASRGRRGSWYNEQFF. Using reference TRBV25-1 and TRBJ2-1 for the parts outside the CDR3, the full variable domain is EADIYQTPRYLVIGTGKKITLECSQTMGHDKMYWYQQDPGMELHLIHYSYGVNSTEKGDLSSESTVSRIRTEHFPLTLESARPSHTSQYLCASRGRRGSWYNEQFFGPGTRLTVL.